This T cell receptor beta chain was sequenced in a study of regulatory T cells in long-lasting Graves disease. Specified time point: newly diagnosed GD, antithyroid drugs for less than 3 months. Preparation of the TCR library used RNA extracted from PBMCs. Building the TCR beta libraries relied on iRepertoire HTBI primers, and CDR3 regions underwent Arm-PCR. TCRdb re-derived calls from the multiplex PCR reads in MiXCR, one entry per CDR3 protein. The sample lists 350,000 to 550,000 distinct CDR3 sequences; about 17% were seen once. The data were also submitted as part of a second study, on T cells in Graves' hyperthyroidism and ophthalmopathy.

The input for sequencing was peripheral blood mononuclear cells (PBMCs), taken at new diagnosis, from a patient treated with antithyroid drugs. The sequence was collected from a woman between 18 and 30 years old with Graves disease.

CDR3: CASSPNGREQFF. CDR3 coding DNA: TGTGCCAGCTCCCCTAATGGGAGGGAGCAGTTCTTC. V and J are TRBV7-2 and TRBJ2-1; possible D gene TRBD2, 6 bases. Trimming shortened V by 8 bases and J by 10 bases, and 15 bases separated the two germline ends. CDR3 length equals 12 residues. The germline gives CDR1 SGHTA, CDR2 FQGNSA.